This passage covers 5 T cell receptor beta chains from one sample sequenced in a study of blood T cell repertoires in COVID-19. The repertoire was sequenced with immunoSEQ multiplex PCR; TCRdb's copy has only in-frame clones and lacks some. The profile shows under 85,000 clones, about 81% of them singletons. Sequenced material: peripheral blood. The receptors were gathered from a man older than 75 with acute or convalescent COVID-19.

The V and J genes are TRBV5-1 and TRBJ1-2; the match to TRBD1 covers 8 bases. CDR1 and CDR2 (germline): SGHRS, YFSETQ. The CDR3 runs to 16 residues. V shed 4 bases and J 0 bases; nucleotides not matched to a gene: 8. The CDR3 nucleotides are TGCGCCAGCAGCACCCGGACAGGGCTGACTAACTATGGCTACACCTTC. Protein product: CASSTRTGLTNYGYTF.

This clone appeared a few times. V gene TRBV29-1 combines with J gene TRBJ2-2, with D perhaps matching TRBD2 (5 bases). Germline CDR1 reads SQVTM; CDR2 reads ANQGSEA. CDR3 length: 13 residues. Trimming pared 5 bases from V and 7 bases from J, leaving 14 bases between. For the CDR3, the DNA is TGCAGCGTTACCGGGATGGGTGACGGGGAGCTGTTTTTT. Its translation is CSVTGMGDGELFF.

CDR3 nucleotide sequence: TGTGCCAGCAGCTATATGACGGGACAGGGTAATTCACCCCTCCACTTT. Encoded protein: CASSYMTGQGNSPLHF. The V and J genes are TRBV4-2 and TRBJ1-6; 9 bases are a match to TRBD1. The CDR3 is 16 residues long. CDR1 and CDR2 (germline): LGHNA, YNFKEQ. V gave up 5 bases and J gave up 6 bases; unmatched junction bases: 8.

The chain links TRBV28 to TRBJ2-7; 9 bases align to TRBD2. Germline V gives CDR1 MDHEN, CDR2 SYDVKM. The CDR3 extends over 17 amino acids. Trimming cost V 9 bases and J 7 bases; bases outside gene matches: 22. DNA for the CDR3: TGTGCCAGTATACTTGGGGGCCGCGCGGGAGGGGCAAGGGAGCAGTACTTC. Residues: CASILGGRAGGAREQYF.

The rearrangement joins TRBV11-2 to TRBJ1-6, with D possibly TRBD1 on 5 matching bases. V dropped 1 base and J dropped 4 bases, with 11 bases sitting between them. This CDR3 is built from 16 residues. Per germline, CDR1 SGHAT and CDR2 FQNNGV. DNA for the CDR3: TGTGCCAGCAGCTTAGGTCCGGACACATATAATTCACCCCTCCACTTT. This sequence encodes CASSLGPDTYNSPLHF. The full variable domain, with the rest looked up from reference TRBV11-2 and TRBJ1-6, is EAGVAQSPRYKIIEKRQSVAFWCNPISGHATLYWYQQILGQGPKLLIQFQNNGVVDDSQLPKDRFSAERLKGVDSTLKIQPAKLEDSAVYLCASSLGPDTYNSPLHFGNGTRLTVT.